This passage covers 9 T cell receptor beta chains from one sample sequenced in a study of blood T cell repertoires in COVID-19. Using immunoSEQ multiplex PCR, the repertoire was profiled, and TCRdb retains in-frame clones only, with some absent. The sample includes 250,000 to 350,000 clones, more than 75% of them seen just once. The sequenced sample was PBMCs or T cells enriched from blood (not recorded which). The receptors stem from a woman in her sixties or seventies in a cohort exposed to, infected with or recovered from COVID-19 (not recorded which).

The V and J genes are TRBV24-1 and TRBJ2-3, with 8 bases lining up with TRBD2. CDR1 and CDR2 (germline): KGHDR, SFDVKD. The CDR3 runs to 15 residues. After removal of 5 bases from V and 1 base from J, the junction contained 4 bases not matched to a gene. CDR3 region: CATSGRREGTDTQYF. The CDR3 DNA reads TGTGCCACCAGTGGAAGGCGGGAGGGCACAGATACGCAGTATTTT.

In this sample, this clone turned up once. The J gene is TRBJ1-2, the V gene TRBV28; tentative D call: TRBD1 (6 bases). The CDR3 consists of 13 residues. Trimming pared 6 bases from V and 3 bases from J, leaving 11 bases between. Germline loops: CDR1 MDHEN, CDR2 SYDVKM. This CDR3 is CASRRTVDYGYTF. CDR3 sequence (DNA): TGTGCCAGCAGGAGGACAGTTGACTATGGCTACACCTTC.

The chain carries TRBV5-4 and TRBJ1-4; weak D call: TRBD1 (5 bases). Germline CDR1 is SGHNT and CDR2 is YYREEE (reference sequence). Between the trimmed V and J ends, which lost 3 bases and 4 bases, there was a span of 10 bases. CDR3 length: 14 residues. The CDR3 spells CASSSGLSNEKLFF. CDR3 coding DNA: TGTGCCAGCAGCTCGGGACTCAGTAATGAAAAACTGTTTTTT.

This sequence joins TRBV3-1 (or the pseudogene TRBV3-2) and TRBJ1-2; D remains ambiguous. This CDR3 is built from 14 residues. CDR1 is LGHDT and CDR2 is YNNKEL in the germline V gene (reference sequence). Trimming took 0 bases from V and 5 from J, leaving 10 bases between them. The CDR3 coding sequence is TGTGCCAGCAGCCAAGATAACGCGGTATATGGCTACACCTTC. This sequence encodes CASSQDNAVYGYTF.

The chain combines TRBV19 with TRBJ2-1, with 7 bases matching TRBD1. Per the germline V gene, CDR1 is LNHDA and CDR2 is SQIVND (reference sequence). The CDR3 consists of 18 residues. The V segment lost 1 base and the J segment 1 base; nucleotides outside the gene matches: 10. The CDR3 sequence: CASSIGRGHSGSYNEQFF. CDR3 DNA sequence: TGTGCCAGTAGTATAGGTAGGGGGCATTCAGGTTCCTACAATGAGCAGTTCTTC.

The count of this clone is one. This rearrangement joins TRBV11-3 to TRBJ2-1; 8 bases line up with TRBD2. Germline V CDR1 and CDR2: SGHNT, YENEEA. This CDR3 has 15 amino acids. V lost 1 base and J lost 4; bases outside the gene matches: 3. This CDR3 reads CASSLAGGGYNEQFF. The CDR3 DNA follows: TGTGCCAGCAGCTTAGCGGGAGGGGGGTACAATGAGCAGTTCTTC.

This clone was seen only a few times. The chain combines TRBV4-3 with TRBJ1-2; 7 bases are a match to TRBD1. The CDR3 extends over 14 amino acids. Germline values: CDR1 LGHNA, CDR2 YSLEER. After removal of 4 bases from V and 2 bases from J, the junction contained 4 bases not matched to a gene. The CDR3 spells CASSPQTGNYGYTF. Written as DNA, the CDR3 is TGCGCCAGCAGCCCACAGACAGGGAACTATGGCTACACCTTC.

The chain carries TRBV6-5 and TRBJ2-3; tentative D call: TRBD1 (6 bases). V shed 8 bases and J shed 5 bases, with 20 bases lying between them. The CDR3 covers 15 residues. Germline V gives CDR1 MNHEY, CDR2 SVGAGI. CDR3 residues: CASQLGGMTGDTQYF. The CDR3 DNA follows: TGTGCCAGCCAATTAGGGGGAATGACAGGAGATACGCAGTATTTT.

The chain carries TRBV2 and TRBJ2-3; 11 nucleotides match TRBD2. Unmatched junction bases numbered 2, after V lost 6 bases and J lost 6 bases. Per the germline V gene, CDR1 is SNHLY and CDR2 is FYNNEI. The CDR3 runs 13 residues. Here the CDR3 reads CASRLAGEDTQYF. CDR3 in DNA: TGTGCCAGCAGACTAGCGGGAGAGGATACGCAGTATTTT.